This T cell receptor (beta chain) was sequenced during a study of OX40 agonist ivuxolimab in advanced cancers. Study context: The patients received ivuxolimab by intravenous route every 2 weeks at 0.01 to 10 mg/kg. General study findings and limits: It was also the case that some nonresponders had low normalized T-cell clonal expansion. Clonal expansion among partial responders at 0.1-3.0 mg/kg ranked near the lowest.

The timepoints at which blood was sampled were baseline, cycle 4 day 1, and cycle 7 day 1. The V end was cut by 1 base, the J end by 5 bases, with 10 bases between. Germline CDR1 LGHNA, CDR2 YSLEER. The CDR3 has 14 residues. In the case of this clone: Its antigen is as yet unknown.

TCRdb's table, derived via immunoSEQ multiplex PCR, lists solely in-frame clones and lacks some. The data show 35,000 to 45,000 clones, with 85% to 95% seen just once and approximately 14% held by the top ten. The sequenced sample was CD4+ or CD8+ T cells sorted from blood, obtained in a trial of the OX40 agonist ivuxolimab. The receptor was isolated from an adult with an advanced solid tumor such as melanoma, head and neck, liver or kidney cancer. V usage is TRBV4-3 and J usage is TRBJ2-3, with D uncertain. The CDR3 reads CASSQGGLIDTQYF. The CDR3 DNA sequence: TGCGCCAGCAGCCAAGGGGGTCTTATAGATACGCAGTATTTT.